This is a list of T cell receptor beta chains from one sample in a study of T cell repertoires in cytomegalovirus infection. No antigen is known for these receptors. TCRdb itself ran the reads through MiXCR, one entry per CDR3 protein. Of roughly 920,000 distinct CDR3 sequences listed, about 33% were seen once; the top ten hold around 15%. The sequences come from cultured CD8+ T cells from PBMCs, collected from culture after CMV antigen stimulation. These receptors were collected from a human donor in good health (CMV status not recorded). Some clones in this sample may be carry-over from other donors' samples. CDR3s include the opening cysteine and the closing phenylalanine or tryptophan. Fields, in order: CDR3 DNA, CDR3 protein, clone size, J gene, D gene, V gene. The D gene is left open where the match is weak. Size is stated for part of the rows, as once, few or many counts, or as a class when the clone is expanded.

TGCGCCGGCAGCTTCATCCCGACAGGGGGGAGACTCAATGAGCAGTTCTTC CAGSFIPTGGRLNEQFF NA TRBJ2-1 TRBD1 TRBV5-1
TGCAGTGCCCAGGGCAGGTGGGACACCATATATTTT CSAQGRWDTIYF NA TRBJ1-3 NA TRBV20-1
TGCGCCAGCGCACGCAGGGCCCCTGATACGCAGTATTTT CASARRAPDTQYF few TRBJ2-3 NA TRBV5-1
TGTGCCAGCAGCCCCAGGACAGGAGCAACGACCGGGGAGCTGTTTTTT CASSPRTGATTGELFF many TRBJ2-2 TRBD1 TRBV7-8
TGTGCTAGTGGTTTGTCCATAGGCAGGGACACTGAAGCTTTCTTT CASGLSIGRDTEAFF many TRBJ1-1 NA TRBV12-5
TGTGCCAGCAGCTTACCCTTTTCGCTAGCCGAAGCTTTCTTT CASSLPFSLAEAFF many TRBJ1-1 NA TRBV7-8
TGTGCCAGCAGCTGGACACCTATGAACACCGGGGAGCTGTTTTTT CASSWTPMNTGELFF few TRBJ2-2 NA TRBV11-2
TGTGCCAGCAGTGACTCGGCCGGATATTATGGCTACACCTTC CASSDSAGYYGYTF few TRBJ1-2 NA TRBV6-2/TRBV6-3
TGTGCCAGCAGCCAAGATACCAGGGTGAGCAATCAGCCCCAGCATTTT CASSQDTRVSNQPQHF few TRBJ1-5 NA TRBV4-2
TGTGCCGTCCAGCGGATTAACACCGGGGAGCTGTTTTTT CAVQRINTGELFF few TRBJ2-2 NA TRBV7-9
TGTGCCAGTAGTATATCGGCAGTCCCCTCCTACAATGAGCAGTTCTTC CASSISAVPSYNEQFF NA TRBJ2-1 NA TRBV19
TGCGCCAGCAGCCATCCTAGCGGGGTTACCGAGCAGTACTTC CASSHPSGVTEQYF NA TRBJ2-7 TRBD2 TRBV5-1
TGTGCCAGCAGCGGTACCGGGACAGGGAGCTATAATTCACCCCTCCACTTT CASSGTGTGSYNSPLHF NA TRBJ1-6 TRBD1 TRBV9
TGTGCCAGCAGCTTAGGGGGGGTAGCGGGGTTTTCCTACGAGCAGTACTTC CASSLGGVAGFSYEQYF few TRBJ2-7 TRBD2 TRBV11-2
TGTGCCAGCAGTTACTCTACAGGGGGCATCCCTGAAGCTTTCTTT CASSYSTGGIPEAFF few TRBJ1-1 TRBD1 TRBV6-5
TGTGCCAGCAGTTACTCCCTAAACTACGAGCAGTACTTC CASSYSLNYEQYF NA TRBJ2-7 NA TRBV6-5
TGTGCCAGCCGCGACCCGGAAGCCCCGACCCGTGAAAAACTGTTTTTT CASRDPEAPTREKLFF few TRBJ1-4 NA TRBV2
TGCAGCGTTGTGGGCGGCATCTATGGCTACACCTTC CSVVGGIYGYTF once TRBJ1-2 NA TRBV29-1
TGTGCCAGCAGCTTGGACGGTGGACAGGGGGGAACTGAAGCTTTCTTT CASSLDGGQGGTEAFF NA TRBJ1-1 TRBD1 TRBV5-4
TGCGCCAGCAGCTTGGACAGGGGTGGTGGCTACACCTTC CASSLDRGGGYTF NA TRBJ1-2 TRBD1 TRBV5-1
TGTGTCAGCTCGCTTAGAGGAGGGGCAGAGACCCAGTACTTC CVSSLRGGAETQYF NA TRBJ2-5 NA TRBV7-6
TGTGCCAGCAGTTTCGGACAGGGCTACAATGAGCAGTTCTTC CASSFGQGYNEQFF NA TRBJ2-1 TRBD1 TRBV27
TGTGCCAGCAGCTGGTTGCAGCGGGGATCCTACGAGCAGTACTTC CASSWLQRGSYEQYF many TRBJ2-7 TRBD2 TRBV7-2
TGTGCCGGTAGTATGATGGGGAGCACTGAAGCTTTCTTT CAGSMMGSTEAFF NA TRBJ1-1 NA TRBV19
TGTGCCAGCAGTGAAGCGAGGGCTTGGGTCCGACGGATCAATCAGCCCCAGCATTTT CASSEARAWVRRINQPQHF many TRBJ1-5 NA TRBV6-1
TGTGCCAGCAGTTATCTAGCGGGCACAAAAAACATTCAGTACTTC CASSYLAGTKNIQYF few TRBJ2-4 TRBD2 TRBV12-3/TRBV12-4
TGTGCCAGTAGTACGGGACAGGTCGACTATGGCTACACCTTC CASSTGQVDYGYTF NA TRBJ1-2 TRBD1 TRBV19
TGTGCCAGCAGTGAGACGAACACTGAAGCTTTCTTT CASSETNTEAFF many TRBJ1-1 NA TRBV6-5
TGTGCCAGCAGCATAGAAGCGGGGCAAAACTACGAGCAGTACTTC CASSIEAGQNYEQYF NA TRBJ2-7 TRBD2 TRBV7-6
TGTGCCACCAGCCGGGACAGAAACTCTGGAAACACCATATATTTT CATSRDRNSGNTIYF few TRBJ1-3 TRBD1 TRBV15
TGTGCCATCGAAACCGAGATTAACTATGGCTACACCTTC CAIETEINYGYTF NA TRBJ1-2 NA TRBV10-3
TGTGCCAGTAGTAGGCTAGCGGGGGGGAACACAGATACGCAGTATTTT CASSRLAGGNTDTQYF many TRBJ2-3 TRBD2 TRBV19
TGTGCCAGCAGTTTCATCCCAGGTGAAATGTTTGAAGAGACCCAGTACTTC CASSFIPGEMFEETQYF NA TRBJ2-5 NA TRBV12-3/TRBV12-4
TGTGCCAGCACCCTTTTGACAGGGAACTCCTACAATGAGCAGTTCTTC CASTLLTGNSYNEQFF NA TRBJ2-1 TRBD1 TRBV27
TGTGCCAGTAGTACGCTCCGGACAGGGAACGCCTACGAGCAGTACTTC CASSTLRTGNAYEQYF NA TRBJ2-7 TRBD1 TRBV19
TGTGCCAGCAGCCAAACCTCTCAGCGGGGGGACAATGAGCAGTTCTTC CASSQTSQRGDNEQFF few TRBJ2-1 TRBD2 TRBV4-2
TGTGTCAGCACCGCCGGGTACTATGAGCAGTTCTTC CVSTAGYYEQFF NA TRBJ2-1 NA TRBV7-9
TGTGCCACCAGTGACACTCCACAGGACAGCGACGTTAGCAATCAGCCCCAGCATTTT CATSDTPQDSDVSNQPQHF NA TRBJ1-5 NA TRBV24-1
TGTGCCAGCAGCCCCGGGATGGAAGGAAGCGAGCAGTACTTC CASSPGMEGSEQYF few TRBJ2-7 NA TRBV7-6
TGTGCCAGTAGTATGTGGGCCGGGTCGGGTGAGCAGTTCTTC CASSMWAGSGEQFF few TRBJ2-1 NA TRBV19
TGTGCCAGCAGTTTAATATCTAACTATGGCTACACCTTC CASSLISNYGYTF many TRBJ1-2 NA TRBV12-3/TRBV12-4
TGTGCCAGCAGCTTAGAAGACAGTCGCACAGATACGCAGTATTTT CASSLEDSRTDTQYF few TRBJ2-3 NA TRBV7-6
TGTGCCAGCACCCACTGGACGAGCGTGGAAGTCGGTGAGCAGTTCTTC CASTHWTSVEVGEQFF few TRBJ2-1 NA TRBV6-2/TRBV6-3
TGTGCCAGCAGCTCAGCTTTCGGGACAGGGGGCGCGGTGAACACTGAAGCTTTCTTT CASSSAFGTGGAVNTEAFF few TRBJ1-1 TRBD1 TRBV7-9
TGTGCCAGCAGCTTAGATGCTCTAGACGCCACCTACGAGCAGTACTTC CASSLDALDATYEQYF many TRBJ2-7 NA TRBV7-8
TGCGCCAGCAGCCAAGAGGGCATCTACAATGAGCAGTTCTTC CASSQEGIYNEQFF NA TRBJ2-1 NA TRBV4-3
TGTGCCAGCAGCACCGGTGGGGGGATGAACACTGAAGCTTTCTTT CASSTGGGMNTEAFF few TRBJ1-1 NA TRBV7-3
TGCGCCAGCAGCTCGCACGGACCGGAATCTGGGTCACCCCTCCACTTT CASSSHGPESGSPLHF NA TRBJ1-6 NA TRBV5-1
TGTGCCAGTAGTCCCCGACCGCCAGGGGTCAATCAGCCCCAGCATTTT CASSPRPPGVNQPQHF many TRBJ1-5 NA TRBV19
TGCGCCAGCAGCCAACTAGGACAGGGGAGATACGAGCAGTACTTC CASSQLGQGRYEQYF NA TRBJ2-7 TRBD1 TRBV4-3
TGTGCCAGCAGCTCGGGGGGGCGGAGGTACCAAGAGACCCAGTACTTC CASSSGGRRYQETQYF few TRBJ2-5 TRBD2 TRBV5-6
TGTGCCAGCAAACCCGGCCTACCCTTGAGCGAGCAGTACTTC CASKPGLPLSEQYF NA TRBJ2-7 NA TRBV27
TGTGCCAGCACCCAGAGGGGCGGGGAGCTGTTTTTT CASTQRGGELFF few TRBJ2-2 NA TRBV27
TGTGCCAGCAGTGAGGGAGGGGGACAGGGCCTTAATCAGCCCCAGCATTTT CASSEGGGQGLNQPQHF NA TRBJ1-5 TRBD1 TRBV6-1
TGTGCCAGCAGTCCTACACAGGGAGGAAATTCACCCCTCCACTTT CASSPTQGGNSPLHF NA TRBJ1-6 NA TRBV27
TGTGCCAGCACCCTGGGGGGGGCTCAGGAAAAACTGTTTTTT CASTLGGAQEKLFF NA TRBJ1-4 NA TRBV2
TGTGCCAGCAGCTTAGGCAGCGGGGGGGTTCAGGAGCAGTTCTTC CASSLGSGGVQEQFF many TRBJ2-1 TRBD2 TRBV7-6
TGTGCCATCAGTTCCCGGGATCCTACAACCTACGAGCAGTACTTC CAISSRDPTTYEQYF NA TRBJ2-7 NA TRBV10-3
TGTGCCAGCAGCGTAATATCGGAGGGACAGGGTAGGCATGAGCAGTTCTTC CASSVISEGQGRHEQFF NA TRBJ2-1 TRBD1 TRBV9
TGTGCCACCATGGACAGGGGGGGCAATGAGCAGTTCTTC CATMDRGGNEQFF few TRBJ2-1 TRBD1 TRBV7-9